These 15 T cell receptor beta chains were all obtained from the same sample, sequenced in a study of tumor-infiltrating lymphocytes in primary liver carcinoma. Priming with a constant-region primer yielded TCR beta cDNA from approximately 500 ng total RNA. Libraries for TCR beta were built through three nested multiplex PCR rounds, which together made up a slightly modified ARM-PCR procedure. TRBV1-TRBV30 forward primers paired with a C-beta reverse primer were used in the first two PCR rounds, which ran around 10 cycles each. One entry per CDR3 protein, called by TCRdb with MiXCR from the multiplex PCR reads. The profile shows fewer than 400,000 distinct CDR3 sequences, 55% to 65% of them singletons. Blood RNA was derived from unsorted whole blood, and germline DNA was extracted too. The sample comprised peripheral blood. The source of these receptors is a middle-aged man with primary liver carcinoma and hepatitis B virus infection.

In regard to this clonotype: Compared with germline, one end of the junction differs, possibly owing to a read error. The chain combines TRBV4-1 with TRBJ2-1; TRBD1 matches 7 bases. Germline V gene data show CDR1 as MGHRA and CDR2 as YSYEKL. This CDR3 comprises 15 residues. CDR3: CTSSQPGTAYNEQFF. The DNA of the CDR3 is TGCACCAGTAGCCAACCAGGGACAGCCTACAATGAGCAGTTCTTC.

This clonotype appeared many times. CDR3 loop: CASSYRGASSNEQYF. In DNA, the CDR3 is TGTGCCAGCAGTTACCGGGGGGCCTCTTCTAACGAGCAGTACTTC. The V and J genes are TRBV6-5 and TRBJ2-7; possibly TRBD2 for D (7 bases). Germline values: CDR1 MNHEY, CDR2 SVGAGI. V was cut by 2 bases and J by 5 bases, with 16 bases left in between. The CDR3 length is 15 residues.

This clonotype was detected many times. The chain couples TRBV11-2 to TRBJ2-5, with unresolved D. The CDR3 length is 16 residues. V lost 5 bases and J 7 bases, leaving 23 bases between the germline ends. Germline V gene sequence: CDR1 SGHAT, CDR2 FQNNGV. The CDR3 DNA is TGTGCCAGCAGCCCCGGCGCCCGGGCCCCTAGTGGGACCCAGTACTTC. Protein: CASSPGARAPSGTQYF. Variable domain in full (rest from reference TRBV11-2 and TRBJ2-5): EAGVAQSPRYKIIEKRQSVAFWCNPISGHATLYWYQQILGQGPKLLIQFQNNGVVDDSQLPKDRFSAERLKGVDSTLKIQPAKLEDSAVYLCASSPGARAPSGTQYFGPGTRLLVL.

Notes on this clonotype: This may be a read error: a much more frequent sequence differs by one nucleotide. The genes are TRBV6-1 and TRBJ2-2, with 7 bases lining up with TRBD1. Germline CDR1 is MNHNS and CDR2 is SASEGT. The trim removed 3 bases at V and 9 bases at J, leaving 10 bases unmatched. The CDR3 is 15 amino acids. CDR3 sequence: CASSDEGQTTRELFF. The CDR3, as DNA: TGTGCCAGCAGTGACGAGGGACAGACGACCAGGGAGCTGTTTTTT.

This clonotype has a handful of counts. This chain joins TRBV30 and TRBJ2-1, with D unresolved. The germline CDR1 and CDR2 sequences are GTSNPN and SVGIG (reference sequence). The V gene lost 4 bases and the J gene lost 0 bases, with 7 bases spanning the gap. The length of the CDR3 is 13 residues. In DNA form, the CDR3 reads TGTGCCTGGACGAGCTTCTCCTACAATGAGCAGTTCTTC. Translating gives CAWTSFSYNEQFF.

As concerns this clonotype: Given a much more abundant clone one base away, this may be a read error. The chain combines TRBV6-1 with TRBJ2-3; D gene unclear. Germline V gene data show CDR1 as MNHNS and CDR2 as SASEGT. The CDR3 length is 11 residues. Trimming cost V 6 bases and J 4 bases, with 5 bases left between them. The CDR3 is CASRGPDTQYF. The CDR3 DNA reads TGTGCCAGCAGAGGACCAGATACGCAGTATTTT.

Comments on this clonotype: This may come from a read error, since a much larger clone is one base off. The chain has TRBV12-3 or TRBV12-4 and TRBJ2-4; tentatively, D is TRBD1 or TRBD2 (5 bases each). The CDR3 is made up of 16 amino acids. In nucleotides, the CDR3 is TGTGCCAGCAGTTTTGGGACCACTATAGCCAAAATCATTCAGTACTTC. Translation: CASSFGTTIAKIIQYF.

With regard to this clonotype: Being one base from a much bigger clone, this may be a read error. This chain connects TRBV6-5 to TRBJ2-3, with 11 bases that match TRBD2. Looked up from germline, CDR1 is MNHEY and CDR2 is SVGAGI. This CDR3 has 17 residues. The CDR3 here is CVSSLSGRAGSTDTQYF. Written as DNA, the CDR3 is TGTGTCAGCAGTCTTAGCGGGAGGGCCGGAAGCACAGATACGCAGTATTTT.

The chain combines TRBV6-5 with TRBJ2-2, with D perhaps assigned TRBD1 or TRBD2 (5 bases each). The CDR3 contains 15 residues. V dropped 6 bases and J dropped 1 base, with 12 bases sitting between them. CDR1 and CDR2 from the germline V gene are MNHEY and SVGAGI. CDR3: CASRWGNMNTGELFF. CDR3 sequence (DNA): TGTGCCAGCAGATGGGGGAACATGAACACCGGGGAGCTGTTTTTT.

The chain is built from TRBV28 and TRBJ2-7; 9 bases are shared with TRBD1. From germline, CDR1 is MDHEN and CDR2 SYDVKM. CDR3 length: 15 amino acids. V was clipped by 8 bases and J by 2 bases; unmatched bases: 10. CDR3 protein: CASSDPGQGTYEQYF. The CDR3 region has the DNA TGTGCCAGCTCGGATCCGGGACAGGGAACCTACGAGCAGTACTTC.

This clonotype came up a few times. A much more abundant neighbour one base away suggests this may be a read error. J is TRBJ2-2 and V is TRBV4-3; D call uncertain. Germline CDR1 is LGHNA and CDR2 is YSLEER. The CDR3 length is 13 residues. DNA for the CDR3: TGCGCCTGCAGCCGCCTAGTAACCGGGGAGCTGTTTTTT. This encodes CACSRLVTGELFF.

As concerns this clonotype: This may be a read error, as it is one base from a much larger clone. A read error is likely, as this CDR3 ends without the conserved phenylalanine or tryptophan. This chain uses TRBV12-3 or TRBV12-4 with TRBJ2-7; 11 nucleotides line up with TRBD2. Trimming cost V 6 bases and J 6 bases; bases outside gene matches: 10. The CDR3 covers 15 residues. DNA of the CDR3: TGTGCCAGCAGCCCCTCTACTAGCGGGAGCTTCGAGCAGTACTTA. It is translated as CASSPSTSGSFEQYL.

The V and J genes are TRBV7-9 and TRBJ2-5, with D perhaps given as TRBD1 or TRBD2 (6 bases each). With 1 base removed from V and 3 bases from J, the gap between germline ends came to 12 bases. Germline loops: CDR1 SEHNR, CDR2 FQNEAQ (reference sequence). The CDR3 has 15 amino acids. The CDR3: CASSLEGGTEETQYF. CDR3 nucleotide sequence: TGTGCCAGCAGCTTAGAGGGGGGCACGGAAGAGACCCAGTACTTC.

With regard to this clonotype: Likely a read error: the CDR3 ends without its conserved phenylalanine or tryptophan. The chain has TRBV11-2 and TRBJ2-1; 10 bases line up with TRBD2. CDR1 and CDR2 from the germline V gene are SGHAT and FQNNGV. This CDR3 has 15 amino acids. V gave up 5 bases and J gave up 13 bases; unmatched junction bases: 14. CDR3 sequence (DNA): TGTGCCAGCAGCCCTCTAGCGGGAGACGACAATGGACAGTTCTTA. Translation: CASSPLAGDDNGQFL.

A word on this clonotype: A read error may explain this, as a much larger clone is one base away. This chain connects TRBV12-3 or TRBV12-4 to TRBJ2-1; the match to TRBD2 covers 7 bases. The CDR3 totals 11 residues. The J segment lost 13 bases and the V segment lost 7 bases, leaving 7 bases of the junction unmatched. In nucleotides, the CDR3 is TGTGCCAGCATAGCGGGCTTCGAACAGTTCTTC. This translates into CASIAGFEQFF.